This TCR beta chain emerged from a study of blood T cell repertoires in COVID-19 (dated by TCRdb to 2019 to 2021). Describing the broader study: Samples from collaborators originated in the United States, Italy and Spain and spanned both the acute and convalescent phases of COVID-19. Deeply sampled blood TCRbeta repertoires from subjects exposed to, actively infected with, or recovered from COVID-19 were included in the dataset. A freely available public database, intended as a resource for researchers studying the immune response to SARS-CoV-2, is where the repertoires were released. Where available, HLA class I and class II types were taken from metadata supplied by the sample provider and were not determined by assay-based typing. The samples were drawn from two sources: the first 160 participants of the ongoing ImmuneRACE study, and 1,000 to 1,500 subjects contributed by 6 global collaborators. Nearly every sample came with metadata listing a de-identified subject ID, COVID-19 status, age in years and sex. The prospective study material was composed of cDNA or gDNA derived from T cells, B-cell-depleted T cells, or PBMCs.

With regard to this clone: The target of this receptor is not known. No much larger clonotype is one base removed from it; base qualities were not supplied.

Via the germline V gene (reference sequence), CDR1 is LNHDA and CDR2 SQIVND. Trimmed from V: 10 bases; trimmed from J: 1 base; junction bases lacking a gene match: 11. The CDR3 contains 15 residues, cysteine and phenylalanine counted. CDR3 DNA only is kept here, 45 bases in frame from base 1. The immunoSEQ Assay, a bias-controlled multiplex PCR, was used to amplify TCRbeta CDR3 regions from genomic DNA. The source study handled its data this way. Nucleated cell counts per sample were estimated from amplification of reference gene primers within the assay. Sequence reads were collapsed and filtered to measure the absolute abundance of every unique TCRbeta CDR3 rearrangement. For each sample, productive Simpson clonality was calculated as the square root of Simpson's diversity index over productive rearrangements. In TCRdb, the immuneACCESS table is reduced to in-frame sequences with V and J assigned. These tables do not hold every clone; where another copy was compared, an unresolved V gene accounts for under half, and the others remain unexplained. The D gene and trimming were derived from the DNA, and the V and J assignments and clone size from that table. The sample contains 250,000 or so clones, around 84% of them found a single time. The leading ten clones occupy over 1.5% of the sample.

Another Seattle source contributed samples from volunteer blood donors who had recovered from COVID-19. The collaborating institutions used their own protocols to collect whole blood in K2EDTA tubes. For TCRbeta analysis, collaborators shipped samples as frozen whole blood, isolated PBMCs, or DNA extracted from either of those sample types. Here is what the overall study found, with its caveats: Clinical and demographic metadata were provided uncurated, with the amount varying by source and participant.

Sequencing was done on a sample of peripheral blood. The V gene is TRBV19 and the J gene is TRBJ1-2; 8 bases in the middle match TRBD1. The TCR comes from a middle-aged woman who had recovered from COVID-19. The DNA is TGTGCCACCACGACCAACAGGGGGTTTAACTATGGCTACACCTTC. This yields the protein CATTTNRGFNYGYTF.